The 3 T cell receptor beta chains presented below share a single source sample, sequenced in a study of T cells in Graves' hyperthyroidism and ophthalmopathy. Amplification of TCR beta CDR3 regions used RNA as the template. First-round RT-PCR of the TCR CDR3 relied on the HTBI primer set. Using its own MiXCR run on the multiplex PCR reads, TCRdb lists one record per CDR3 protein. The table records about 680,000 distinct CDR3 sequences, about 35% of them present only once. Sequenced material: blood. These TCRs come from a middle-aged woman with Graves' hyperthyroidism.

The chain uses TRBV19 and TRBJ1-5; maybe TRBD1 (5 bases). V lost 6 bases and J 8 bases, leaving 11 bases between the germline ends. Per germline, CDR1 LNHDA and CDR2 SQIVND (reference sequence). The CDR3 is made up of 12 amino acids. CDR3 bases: TGTGCCAGTAGGGCGGGGCCTGAGCCCCAGCATTTT. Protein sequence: CASRAGPEPQHF. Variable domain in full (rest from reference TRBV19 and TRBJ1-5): DGGITQSPKYLFRKEGQNVTLSCEQNLNHDAMYWYRQDPGQGLRLIYYSQIVNDFQKGDIAEGYSVSREKKESFPLTVTSAQKNPTAFYLCASRAGPEPQHFGDGTRLSIL.

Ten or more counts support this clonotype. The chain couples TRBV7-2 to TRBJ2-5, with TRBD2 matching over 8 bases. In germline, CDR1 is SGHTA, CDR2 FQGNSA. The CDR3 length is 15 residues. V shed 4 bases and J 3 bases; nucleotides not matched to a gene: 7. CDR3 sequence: CASSSPSGGKETQYF. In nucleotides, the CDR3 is TGTGCCAGCAGCTCCCCTTCGGGGGGGAAAGAGACCCAGTACTTC.

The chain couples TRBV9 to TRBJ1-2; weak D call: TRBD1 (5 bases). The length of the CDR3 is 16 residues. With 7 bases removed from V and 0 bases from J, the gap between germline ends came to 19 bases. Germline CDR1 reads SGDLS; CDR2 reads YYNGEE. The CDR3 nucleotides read TGTGCCAGCTCACCACGACAGTCTCTTTCTAACTATGGCTACACCTTC. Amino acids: CASSPRQSLSNYGYTF.